This paragraph covers one T cell receptor beta chain sequence. The data stem from a study of blood T cell repertoires in COVID-19. CDR1 SQVTM and CDR2 ANQGSEA come from the germline V gene. This CDR3 has 14 residues. Trimming cost V 2 bases and J 4 bases, with 14 bases left between them. The data were produced by immunoSEQ multiplex PCR, yet TCRdb's version contains in-frame clones alone and is incomplete. The sample lists more than 250,000 clones, approximately 87% seen once, with 7.5% to 9% in the top ten. V usage is TRBV29-1 and J usage is TRBJ2-5; TRBD2 is a possible D gene (7 bases). The sequenced sample was peripheral blood. The clonotype comes from a human donor in a cohort sampled during active COVID-19. The CDR3 DNA reads as TGCAGCGTTGAATCTCGGGGGGCTAGAGAGACCCAGTACTTC. Encoded protein: CSVESRGARETQYF.